The TCR beta chain under discussion was sequenced for a study of T cell responses to AZD1222 COVID-19 vaccine. General study points: Only a handful of AZD1222 recipients, several in all, had baseline seropositivity. Nearly half of spike-specific TCRs reportedly target unmutated variant regions.

V lost 2 bases to trimming and J lost 4 bases, with 3 bases between them. Germline-derived CDR1 and CDR2 are MNHEY and SVGAGI. This CDR3 is built from 13 residues. TCRdb keeps only in-frame clones here, not all; method: immunoSEQ multiplex PCR. The sample shows around 54,000 clones, around nine tenths of them seen only once. In regard to this clone: Its antigen is undetermined.

The chain combines TRBV6-5 with TRBJ2-6; D is unresolved. The sample consisted of peripheral blood, taken 28 days after the second AZD1222 dose. The sequence was obtained from an adult who received the AZD1222 COVID-19 vaccine. The chain's CDR3 is CASSYEGANVLTF. The CDR3 region has the DNA TGTGCCAGCAGTTACGAAGGGGCCAACGTCCTGACTTTC.